These 21 T cell receptor beta chains were sequenced from one sample in a study of regulatory T cells in long-lasting Graves disease. Time point in this sample: newly diagnosed GD, antithyroid drugs for less than 3 months. Isolated PBMC RNA provided the starting material for the TCR library. Building of the TCR beta libraries involved iRepertoire HTBI primers and Arm-PCR of CDR3 regions. MiXCR was run by TCRdb on the multiplex PCR reads, yielding one entry per CDR3 protein. The sample shows approximately 400,000 distinct CDR3 sequences, 15% of them seen only once. This sample also belongs to another study, concerning T cells in Graves' hyperthyroidism and ophthalmopathy.

Sequencing was performed on peripheral blood mononuclear cells (PBMCs), taken at new diagnosis, from a patient treated with antithyroid drugs. These receptors originate from a woman aged 25 to 39 with Graves disease.

The genes are TRBV29-1 and TRBJ2-3, with D tentatively TRBD2 (5 bases). There are 12 residues in the CDR3. Germline-derived CDR1 and CDR2 are SQVTM and ANQGSEA. The V gene lost 7 bases and the J gene lost 6 bases, with 14 bases spanning the gap. Written as DNA, the CDR3 is TGCAGCGCCGGTTCGGGGTCGGATACGCAGTATTTT. This encodes CSAGSGSDTQYF.

The V call is TRBV30, the J call TRBJ2-6, with no clear D. CDR1 is GTSNPN and CDR2 is SVGIG in the germline V gene (reference sequence). V dropped 1 base and J dropped 3 bases, with 13 bases sitting between them. This CDR3 comprises 16 residues. As DNA, the CDR3 is TGTGCCTGGAGTGACCTTGGCCGGGTTGGGGCCAACGTCCTGACTTTC. The encoded protein is CAWSDLGRVGANVLTF.

This clonotype was recorded many times. This rearrangement joins TRBV5-5 to TRBJ2-3, with 8 bases matching TRBD2. Per germline, CDR1 SGHKS and CDR2 YYEKEE (reference sequence). After removal of 1 base from V and 3 bases from J, the junction contained 7 bases not matched to a gene. This CDR3 contains 16 residues. The CDR3 DNA reads as TGTGCCAGCAGCTTGTCGGGGACTAGTGCAACAGATACGCAGTATTTT. Its translation is CASSLSGTSATDTQYF.

This clonotype was seen many times. The V and J genes are TRBV5-1 and TRBJ2-7; 10 bases fit TRBD1. Germline assignment: CDR1 SGHRS and CDR2 YFSETQ. Unmatched junction bases numbered 7, after V lost 4 bases and J lost 3 bases. This CDR3 comprises 15 residues. DNA for the CDR3: TGCGCCAGCAGCGTAGGGACAGGGGCTTACTACGAGCAGTACTTC. This translates into CASSVGTGAYYEQYF.

This clonotype was seen only a few times. This chain joins TRBV11-1 and TRBJ2-5; 9 bases match TRBD1. Germline lookup yields CDR1 SGHAT and CDR2 FQDESV (reference sequence). V lost 7 bases and J lost 4; bases outside the gene matches: 10. CDR3 length: 15 amino acids. CDR3 sequence (DNA): TGTGCCAGCACCAAAACAGGGGGCGCGGGAGAGACCCAGTACTTC. Its translation: CASTKTGGAGETQYF.

This clonotype was seen many times. The chain employs TRBV12-3 or TRBV12-4 and TRBJ2-5, with TRBD2 matching 9 bases. J was trimmed by 2 bases and V by 5 bases; bases with no gene match: 3. The CDR3 length is 14 residues. The CDR3 sequence is CASSPGLAQETQYF. The CDR3 DNA sequence: TGTGCCAGCAGTCCGGGACTAGCTCAAGAGACCCAGTACTTC.

At least ten counts were recorded for this clonotype. The chain employs TRBV10-3 and TRBJ2-2; TRBD1 might be the D (6 bases). V gave up 2 bases and J gave up 4 bases, with 11 bases separating them. Germline V gives CDR1 ENHRY, CDR2 SYGVKD. This CDR3 region has 15 residues. The CDR3 coding sequence is TGTGCCATCAGTGAGGGGGACACTAGCACCGGGGAGCTGTTTTTT. As protein: CAISEGDTSTGELFF.

The genes are TRBV12-3 or TRBV12-4 and TRBJ1-2, with a possible D match to TRBD1 (6 bases). The CDR3 consists of 13 residues. This CDR3 reads CVILGQINYGYTF. For the CDR3, the DNA is TGTGTCATTCTCGGACAGATCAACTATGGCTACACCTTC.

In its sample, this clonotype was seen a few times. The chain carries TRBV24-1 and TRBJ1-1, with TRBD1 as a possible D gene (5 bases). Deletions cut 2 bases from V and 1 base from J, with 16 bases between. The CDR3 covers 17 residues. In germline, CDR1 is KGHDR, CDR2 SFDVKD. The CDR3 DNA reads as TGTGCCACCAGTGATTCTCCTGGGGCAGGTCAGAACACTGAAGCTTTCTTT. Translating it yields CATSDSPGAGQNTEAFF.

This clonotype was detected a few times. The J gene is TRBJ1-5, the V gene TRBV20-1, with D tentatively TRBD1 (5 bases). The CDR3 loop spans 16 amino acids. With 1 base removed from V and 4 bases from J, the gap between germline ends came to 17 bases. CDR1 is DFQATT and CDR2 is SNEGSKA in the germline V gene (reference sequence). CDR3 sequence: CSARVVGSAGNQPQHF. The CDR3 DNA reads TGCAGTGCTAGAGTCGTTGGGTCGGCAGGGAATCAGCCCCAGCATTTT.

This clonotype came up many times. This chain joins TRBV11-2 and TRBJ2-7; 7 bases align to TRBD2. Germline CDR1 is SGHAT and CDR2 is FQNNGV. Unmatched junction bases numbered 9, after V lost 4 bases and J lost 0 bases. The CDR3 spans 16 residues. CDR3 in amino acids: CASSWGGGELSYEQYF. The CDR3 bases are TGTGCCAGCAGCTGGGGGGGAGGGGAGCTCTCCTACGAGCAGTACTTC.

This clonotype was picked up a small number of times. The J gene is TRBJ2-3, the V gene TRBV19; 16 nucleotides align to TRBD2. The CDR3 length is 18 residues. CDR1 is LNHDA and CDR2 is SQIVND in the germline V gene (reference sequence). After removal of 5 bases from V and 4 bases from J, the junction contained 9 bases not matched to a gene. DNA for the CDR3: TGTGCCAGTAGTTCTTCCGGGACTAGCGGGAGGGCCGCAGATACGCAGTATTTT. This translates into CASSSSGTSGRAADTQYF.

This clonotype has ten or more counts. The V call is TRBV20-1, the J call TRBJ2-3; 7 positions match TRBD1. The CDR3 contains 14 residues. Germline CDR1 and CDR2: DFQATT and SNEGSKA (reference sequence). Trimming removed 6 bases from V and 0 bases from J; junction bases left unmatched: 6. CDR3 residues: CSAVGQKSTDTQYF. The CDR3 nucleotides read TGCAGTGCAGTGGGACAGAAGAGCACAGATACGCAGTATTTT.

This chain connects TRBV24-1 to TRBJ2-1; the match to TRBD2 covers 10 bases. Germline loops: CDR1 KGHDR, CDR2 SFDVKD. Trimming took 5 bases from V and 3 from J; bases not matched to a gene: 24. There are 22 residues in the CDR3. For the CDR3, the DNA is TGTGCCACCAGTGTCATTGAGGAGGGGTCTAGCGGGAGAAACAAGAGCTACAATGAGCAGTTCTTC. It encodes CATSVIEEGSSGRNKSYNEQFF.

There are a few counts of this clonotype. This sequence joins TRBV5-1 and TRBJ2-7; D is possibly TRBD2 (5 bases). The CDR3 spans 15 residues. V was cut by 0 bases and J by 0 bases, with 10 bases left in between. Germline V gene lookup returns CDR1 SGHRS and CDR2 YFSETQ. The CDR3 region is CASSLAGGYSYEQYF. In DNA, the CDR3 is TGCGCCAGCAGCTTGGCCGGCGGGTACTCCTACGAGCAGTACTTC.

This clonotype was seen a handful of times. J is TRBJ2-7 and V is TRBV29-1; D unclear. Trimming took off 5 bases at V and 1 base at J, with 9 bases between the two ends. The germline CDR1 and CDR2 sequences are SQVTM and ANQGSEA. There are 12 residues in the CDR3. The CDR3 nucleotides are TGCAGCGTTATCACGGAGTCCTACGAGCAGTACTTC. This encodes CSVITESYEQYF.

This clonotype was observed many times. The rearrangement uses TRBV6-1 and TRBJ1-5; D ambiguous. CDR1 MNHNS and CDR2 SASEGT come from the germline V gene. Trimming cost V 7 bases and J 1 base, with 11 bases left between them. The CDR3 extends over 14 amino acids. CDR3 residues: CASKPSSSNQPQHF. The CDR3 DNA sequence: TGTGCCAGCAAACCGAGTTCAAGCAATCAGCCCCAGCATTTT.

This clonotype was counted at least ten times. The rearrangement uses TRBV3-1 and TRBJ2-3; 11 nucleotides align to TRBD2. The V segment lost 4 bases and the J segment 4 bases; nucleotides outside the gene matches: 7. Germline V gives CDR1 LGHDT, CDR2 YNNKEL (reference sequence). This CDR3 has 16 residues. The CDR3 nucleotides are TGTGCCAGCAGCCCGTACTTAGCGGGAGGGGCAGATACGCAGTATTTT. Encoded protein: CASSPYLAGGADTQYF.

As for this clonotype: A read error may explain this, as a much larger clone is one base away. The chain is built from TRBV10-3 and TRBJ2-1; 9 positions match TRBD2. The J segment lost 5 bases and the V segment lost 10 bases, leaving 9 bases of the junction unmatched. The length of the CDR3 is 14 residues. Germline V lookup: CDR1 ENHRY, CDR2 SYGVKD. CDR3 residues: CASAVAGEHNEQFF. CDR3 in DNA: TGTGCCAGCGCCGTAGCGGGAGAGCACAATGAGCAGTTCTTC.

This clonotype was counted a few times. The gene calls are TRBV5-1 and TRBJ1-4; D is ambiguous. Germline V lookup: CDR1 SGHRS, CDR2 YFSETQ. There are 14 residues in the CDR3. The V gene lost 0 bases and the J gene lost 8 bases, with 11 bases spanning the gap. This chain's CDR3 is CASSLVPAKEKLFF. The CDR3 DNA is TGCGCCAGCAGCTTGGTTCCCGCCAAGGAAAAACTGTTTTTT.

This clonotype was detected ten times or more. The V call is TRBV5-1, the J call TRBJ2-1; either TRBD1 or TRBD2 may fit D (5 bases each). Trimming took 8 bases from V and 2 from J, leaving 17 bases between them. CDR3 length: 15 amino acids. Looked up from germline, CDR1 is SGHRS and CDR2 is YFSETQ. The CDR3 region has the DNA TGCGCCAGTCGAAGAGGGGCAAATACCTACAATGAGCAGTTCTTC. It codes for CASRRGANTYNEQFF.